This T cell receptor (beta chain) was captured in a study of T cells in Graves' hyperthyroidism and ophthalmopathy. About the study: Before any treatment, at initial diagnosis, peripheral blood was collected. Study-wide findings and caveats: Expanded thyroid clonotypes (above 0.001) were mostly also found in blood.

This clonotype occurred many times. The antigen remains undetermined. The CDR3 loop spans 14 amino acids. The V and J ends lost 3 bases and 7 bases respectively, with 12 bases between them. The TCR beta CDR3 regions underwent amplification using RNA transcripts as the source. With the HTBI primer set, the TCR CDR3 went through a first round of RT-PCR. Using its own MiXCR run on the multiplex PCR reads, TCRdb lists one record per CDR3 protein. The sample records about 480,000 distinct CDR3 sequences, 13% to 15% being singletons. Orbital computed tomography and thyroid ultrasound, together with serum TRAb and thyroxine and clinical symptoms, were used for diagnoses.

Material for sequencing was blood. The chain carries TRBV12-3 or TRBV12-4 and TRBJ2-2; perhaps TRBD2 as D (6 bases). The TCR was taken from a woman between 18 and 29 years old with Graves' hyperthyroidism. The CDR3 loop reads CASSFGGVDGELFF. The CDR3 DNA follows: TGTGCCAGCAGTTTCGGGGGAGTGGACGGGGAGCTGTTTTTT.